These 18 T cell receptor beta chains originate from one sample sequenced in a study of OX40 agonist ivuxolimab in advanced cancers. Libraries were made using the immunoSEQ multiplex PCR assay. TCRdb took over this immuneACCESS table, retaining in-frame rearrangements with V and J assigned. Such tables are incomplete; in checked studies, under half of the missing clones stem from an unresolved V gene, and the remainder is unexplained. The sample data list roughly 81,000 clones, and about 88% of these were observed just once. Jointly, the top ten make up less than 0.6% of the sample. Sequences were derived from CD4+ or CD8+ T cells sorted from blood, sampled in a trial of the OX40 agonist ivuxolimab. The receptors come from an adult with an advanced solid tumor such as melanoma, head and neck, liver or kidney cancer.

V gene TRBV5-4 combines with J gene TRBJ2-3; a weak D match, TRBD2 (6 bases). The germline V and J ends were trimmed by 4 bases and 5 bases, with 11 bases remaining between them. In germline, CDR1 is SGHNT, CDR2 YYREEE (reference sequence). This CDR3 has 13 residues. The CDR3 DNA follows: TGTGCCAGCAGCGCCGGACTACTAGATACGCAGTATTTT. This translates into CASSAGLLDTQYF.

The CDR3 reads CATPSGSLSGTGELFF. In DNA, the CDR3 is TGTGCCACCCCCTCCGGGTCGCTTTCGGGCACCGGGGAGCTGTTTTTT. The chain recombines TRBV19 with TRBJ2-2; no definite D call. Germline CDR1 is LNHDA and CDR2 is SQIVND (reference sequence). The CDR3 contains 16 residues. V was shortened by 10 bases and J by 4 bases, with 22 bases between the two germline ends. The variable domain in full, with the rest retrieved from reference TRBV19 and TRBJ2-2, is DGGITQSPKYLFRKEGQNVTLSCEQNLNHDAMYWYRQDPGQGLRLIYYSQIVNDFQKGDIAEGYSVSREKKESFPLTVTSAQKNPTAFYLCATPSGSLSGTGELFFGEGSRLTVL.

The CDR3 DNA reads as TGTGCCAGCAGCCTATCACCTCCCGGGGAGGGGGACACCGGGGAGCTGTTTTTT. As protein: CASSLSPPGEGDTGELFF. This chain joins TRBV14 and TRBJ2-2; D may be TRBD2 (7 bases). Germline loops: CDR1 SGHDN, CDR2 FVKESK. This CDR3 is built from 18 residues. Trimming removed 4 bases from V and 3 bases from J, with 21 bases in between. The variable domain in full, completed from reference TRBV14 and TRBJ2-2, reads EAGVTQFPSHSVIEKGQTVTLRCDPISGHDNLYWYRRVMGKEIKFLLHFVKESKQDESGMPNNRFLAERTGGTYSTLKVQPAELEDSGVYFCASSLSPPGEGDTGELFFGEGSRLTVL.

This sequence joins TRBV5-1 and TRBJ2-1, with TRBD2 matching over 8 bases. The germline V gene encodes CDR1 SGHRS and CDR2 YFSETQ. This CDR3 contains 15 residues. V shed 6 bases, J shed 6 bases, and the junction held 11 bases outside the gene matches. CDR3 nucleotides: TGCGCCAGCACGGGACTAGTGGGGGGCAGCAATGAGCAGTTCTTC. It translates to CASTGLVGGSNEQFF.

The chain has TRBV19 and TRBJ2-5; tentatively, D is TRBD2 (7 bases). The ends were cut back, 6 bases at V and 4 bases at J, with 24 bases in the middle. The CDR3 has 17 residues. From germline, CDR1 is LNHDA and CDR2 SQIVND (reference sequence). CDR3 amino acids: CASSTSGRGLEGETQYF. CDR3 coding DNA: TGTGCCAGTAGCACCTCAGGGCGGGGGCTGGAGGGAGAGACCCAGTACTTC.

The chain uses TRBV7-9 and TRBJ2-1, with a weak D call TRBD1 (5 bases). Germline values: CDR1 SEHNR, CDR2 FQNEAQ (reference sequence). This CDR3 has 13 amino acids. V was pared by 6 bases and J by 4 bases, with 10 bases between. The CDR3 nucleotides read TGTGCCAGCAGTCGATCAGGGTACAATGAGCAGTTCTTC. It specifies CASSRSGYNEQFF.

This clone was seen more than once but under ten times. CDR3 in DNA: TGTGCCAGCTCACCTACCACTATCATGAACACTGAAGCTTTCTTT. Its protein is CASSPTTIMNTEAFF. The chain combines TRBV18 with TRBJ1-1; D is unclear. V lost 3 bases, J lost 0 bases, and 11 bases lay in between. CDR3 length equals 15 residues. In germline, CDR1 is KGHSH, CDR2 LQKENI.

This sequence joins TRBV6-1 and TRBJ2-7, with 9 bases identical to TRBD1. V shed 1 base, J shed 3 bases, and the junction held 4 bases outside the gene matches. From germline, CDR1 is MNHNS and CDR2 SASEGT. This CDR3 is 15 amino acids long. The CDR3 sequence: CASSEGGQGVYEQYF. For the CDR3, the DNA is TGTGCCAGCAGTGAAGGGGGACAGGGAGTCTACGAGCAGTACTTC.

The chain joins TRBV19 to TRBJ2-2; 9 bases agree with TRBD1. V lost 10 bases to trimming and J lost 7 bases; unmatched junction nucleotides: 7. The CDR3 runs to 13 residues. Germline V gene data show CDR1 as LNHDA and CDR2 as SQIVND (reference sequence). The CDR3: CATHRGLDGELFF. In DNA form, the CDR3 reads TGTGCCACCCACAGGGGGCTCGACGGGGAGCTGTTTTTT. The complete variable domain, with remaining parts taken from reference TRBV19 and TRBJ2-2, reads DGGITQSPKYLFRKEGQNVTLSCEQNLNHDAMYWYRQDPGQGLRLIYYSQIVNDFQKGDIAEGYSVSREKKESFPLTVTSAQKNPTAFYLCATHRGLDGELFFGEGSRLTVL.

For this clone: The junction departs from germline at one end; a sequencing error may be responsible. The chain employs TRBV19 and TRBJ1-1; D is perhaps TRBD1 (5 bases). Germline CDR1 and CDR2: LNHDA and SQIVND (reference sequence). This CDR3 comprises 10 residues. The CDR3 nucleotides are TGTGCCGGGGGACTCGTCTATCTAAAATTT. It codes for CAGGLVYLKF.

The J gene is TRBJ1-2, the V gene TRBV29-1; the match to TRBD1 covers 8 bases. CDR1 and CDR2 (germline): SQVTM, ANQGSEA. This CDR3 spans 16 amino acids. Trimming removed 5 bases from V and 0 bases from J; junction bases left unmatched: 11. CDR3 loop: CSVSAGQALTNYGYTF. The CDR3 region has the DNA TGCAGCGTTTCGGCGGGACAGGCGCTCACTAACTATGGCTACACCTTC.

The CDR3 region is CASRGMRGEETQYF. The CDR3 nucleotides are TGTGCCAGCAGGGGGATGAGGGGGGAGGAGACCCAGTACTTC. The chain recombines TRBV2 with TRBJ2-5; perhaps D is TRBD1 or TRBD2 (6 bases each). The CDR3 runs 14 residues. From germline, CDR1 is SNHLY and CDR2 FYNNEI. The V and J ends lost 6 bases and 5 bases respectively, with 16 bases between them.

The chain links TRBV5-1 to TRBJ2-5, with D perhaps assigned TRBD1 or TRBD2 (7 bases each). V dropped 3 bases and J dropped 1 base, with 13 bases sitting between them. This CDR3 is 15 amino acids long. Germline loops: CDR1 SGHRS, CDR2 YFSETQ. The CDR3 region is CASSSGGGTQETQYF. CDR3 nucleotides: TGCGCCAGCAGCTCAGGGGGGGGAACCCAAGAGACCCAGTACTTC.

This clone was seen more than once but under ten times. The chain links TRBV14 to TRBJ1-1, with no clear D. The CDR3 sequence is 13 residues long. Per the germline V gene, CDR1 is SGHDN and CDR2 is FVKESK. The V gene lost 0 bases and the J gene lost 6 bases, with 8 bases spanning the gap. CDR3 sequence: CASSQERVAEAFF. For the CDR3, the DNA is TGTGCCAGCAGCCAAGAGCGCGTAGCTGAAGCTTTCTTT.

The chain is built from TRBV6-5 and TRBJ2-7, with D possibly matching TRBD1 (8 bases). CDR1 is MNHEY, CDR2 SVGAGI, per germline. The CDR3 spans 14 residues. With 4 bases removed from V and 5 bases from J, the gap between germline ends came to 15 bases. The CDR3 is CASSSTGGVNEQYF. The CDR3 nucleotides read TGTGCCAGCAGTTCCACAGGGGGGGTCAACGAGCAGTACTTC.

The rearrangement uses TRBV7-9 and TRBJ1-5; a weak D match, TRBD1 (5 bases). The CDR3 sequence is 13 residues long. The germline CDR1 and CDR2 sequences are SEHNR and FQNEAQ (reference sequence). Trimming cost V 6 bases and J 5 bases, with 11 bases left between them. CDR3 DNA sequence: TGTGCCAGCAGACTAGACAGAGATCAGCCCCAGCATTTT. This encodes CASRLDRDQPQHF.

V usage is TRBV9 and J usage is TRBJ2-1, with TRBD2 identical over 9 bases. The trim removed 6 bases at V and 1 base at J, leaving 5 bases unmatched. This CDR3 contains 15 residues. Germline V lookup: CDR1 SGDLS, CDR2 YYNGEE. CDR3 loop: CASTSAGGSYNEQFF. The CDR3 nucleotides are TGTGCCAGCACCTCAGCGGGGGGTTCCTACAATGAGCAGTTCTTC.

In this sample, this clone turned up once. The chain couples TRBV29-1 to TRBJ2-2; D ambiguous. Germline V gives CDR1 SQVTM, CDR2 ANQGSEA. The V end was cut by 4 bases, the J end by 0 bases, with 9 bases between. The CDR3 has 14 amino acids. Written as DNA, the CDR3 is TGCAGCGTTGTACGGCTCGCGAACACCGGGGAGCTGTTTTTT. Residues: CSVVRLANTGELFF.